The clone carrying this T cell receptor beta chain was seen a single time. What it binds is not known. V shed 0 bases, J shed 4 bases, and the junction held 3 bases outside the gene matches. This CDR3 has 14 amino acids. Germline V gene lookup returns CDR1 SGHDT and CDR2 YYEEEE. The table came from immunoSEQ multiplex PCR; TCRdb's copy has only in-frame clones and leaves some out. The sample includes about 49,000 clones, over 75% of them seen just once. These data belong to a study of radiotherapy plus CTLA-4 blockade in lung cancer. On the study more broadly: Objective responses emerged in about 20% of patients, and 31% attained disease control.

Overall study findings and caveats: According to reports, early shifts in blood T cell clones, alongside interferon-beta, forecast response most accurately. Peripheral blood showed expansion of tumor-derived TCR clones after radiotherapy and ipilimumab.

This chain links TRBV5-6 with TRBJ2-5, with 7 bases lining up with TRBD2. Material: peripheral blood, obtained from a patient treated with radiotherapy plus ipilimumab. The clonotype was recovered from a human donor with non-small cell lung cancer whose response to radiotherapy plus ipilimumab could not be evaluated. For the CDR3, the DNA is TGTGCCAGCAGCTTGGGGCGGGAGATAGAGACCCAGTACTTC. Translating gives CASSLGREIETQYF.